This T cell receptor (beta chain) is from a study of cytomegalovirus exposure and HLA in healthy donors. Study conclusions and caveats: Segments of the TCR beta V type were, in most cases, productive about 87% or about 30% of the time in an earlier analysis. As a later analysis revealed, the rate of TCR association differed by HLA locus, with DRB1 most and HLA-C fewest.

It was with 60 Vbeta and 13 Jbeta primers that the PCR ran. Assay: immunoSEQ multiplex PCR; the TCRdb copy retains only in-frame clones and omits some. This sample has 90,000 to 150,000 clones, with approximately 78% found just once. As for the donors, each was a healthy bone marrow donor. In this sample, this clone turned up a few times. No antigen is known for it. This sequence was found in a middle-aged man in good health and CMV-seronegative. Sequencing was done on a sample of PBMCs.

The CDR3 DNA sequence: TGTGCCAGCAGCGCGGGACAGGGGATAGACAGTCAGTACTTC. Its translation is CASSAGQGIDSQYF. V and J are TRBV11-3 and TRBJ2-4; 10 positions agree with TRBD1. The V gene's germline CDR1 is SGHNT and CDR2 YENEEA. This CDR3 is built from 14 residues. The V segment lost 5 bases and the J segment 12 bases; nucleotides outside the gene matches: 10.